The T cell receptor (beta chain) under discussion was sequenced for a study of cytomegalovirus exposure and HLA in healthy donors. On the study more broadly: There were 117 million unique TCR beta sequences, drawn from about 179 million T cells, in an earlier analysis. A preliminary data release comprised 80 million to 95 million unique TCRs obtained from HLA-typed donors.

Overall study results and limits: Later work found most CMV-associated TCR beta chains apparently HLA-restricted.

With 6 bases removed from V and 6 bases from J, the gap between germline ends came to 18 bases. The CDR3 is 15 amino acids. Germline V lookup: CDR1 KGHSH, CDR2 LQKENI. Both 60 Vbeta primers and 13 Jbeta primers went into the PCR. Only in-frame clones appear in the TCRdb table, and some are missing; sequencing was by immunoSEQ multiplex PCR. The sample has about 80,000 clones, roughly 80% seen once; the top ten hold about a third. As concerns this clone: Its matching antigen is unknown.

Specimen: PBMCs. The TCR sequence derives from a man between 50 and 59 years old in good health and CMV-seropositive. The V and J genes are TRBV18 and TRBJ1-5; D possibly corresponds to TRBD1 (6 bases). Here the CDR3 reads CASSYQVQGGQPQHF. The DNA for the CDR3 is TGTGCCAGCTCGTACCAGGTACAGGGCGGTCAGCCCCAGCATTTT.